A selection of T cell receptor beta chains follows, all from one sample in a study of high-grade serous ovarian cancer treatment subgroups. Clones were read by immunoSEQ multiplex PCR, and TCRdb kept only the in-frame ones, dropping some. This table has about 3,100 clones, roughly 80% appearing once. Sequencing was carried out using tumor tissue. The receptors stem from a human donor with high-grade serous ovarian cancer. CDR3s include the opening cysteine and the closing phenylalanine or tryptophan. The D gene is left open where the match is weak. The listing skips clone size in some rows; elsewhere it reads once, few, many or a size class.

CDR3 DNA: TGCGCCAGAAGCTGGGGGGGGAAGGGCAATCAGCCCCAGCATTTT
CDR3 protein: CARSWGGKGNQPQHF
J gene: TRBJ1-5
D gene: NA
clone size: NA
V gene: TRBV5-1

CDR3 DNA: TGTGCCAGCAGCTTGACAGGGGGCCCGAACAATGAGCAGTTCTTC
CDR3 protein: CASSLTGGPNNEQFF
J gene: TRBJ2-1
D gene: TRBD1
clone size: NA
V gene: TRBV5-5

CDR3 DNA: TGTGCCAGCAGCACGGGACTCTACGAGCAGTACTTC
CDR3 protein: CASSTGLYEQYF
J gene: TRBJ2-7
D gene: NA
clone size: NA
V gene: TRBV5-5

CDR3 DNA: TGTGCCAGCAGCTGGACAGGGAATAGCAATCAGCCCCAGCATTTT
CDR3 protein: CASSWTGNSNQPQHF
J gene: TRBJ1-5
D gene: TRBD1
clone size: NA
V gene: TRBV11-2

CDR3 DNA: TGTGCCAGCAGCGCCCGGGACAGGGTTTACAATGAGCAGTTCTTC
CDR3 protein: CASSARDRVYNEQFF
J gene: TRBJ2-1
D gene: TRBD1
clone size: NA
V gene: TRBV11-1

CDR3 DNA: TGTGCCAGCAGCCAGCCCCTAGGAGCGGGAGCACCAGATACGCAGTATTTT
CDR3 protein: CASSQPLGAGAPDTQYF
J gene: TRBJ2-3
D gene: TRBD2
clone size: NA
V gene: TRBV4-2

CDR3 DNA: TGCAGCGTTGTGTGGGGGCCCTATGGCTACACCTTC
CDR3 protein: CSVVWGPYGYTF
J gene: TRBJ1-2
D gene: NA
clone size: NA
V gene: TRBV29-1

CDR3 DNA: TGTGCCAGCAGCTTAGTTTGGGCAGATACGCAGTATTTT
CDR3 protein: CASSLVWADTQYF
J gene: TRBJ2-3
D gene: NA
clone size: NA
V gene: TRBV11-3

CDR3 DNA: TGTGCCAGCAGAGAGAGGGTCTCTTGGAACGAGCAGTACTTC
CDR3 protein: CASRERVSWNEQYF
J gene: TRBJ2-7
D gene: NA
clone size: NA
V gene: TRBV6-6

CDR3 DNA: TGTGCCAGTAGACGCACAGGGTTATCCTACACCTTC
CDR3 protein: CASRRTGLSYTF
J gene: TRBJ1-2
D gene: NA
clone size: NA
V gene: TRBV19

CDR3 DNA: TGTGCCAGCAGAATTAGGGAACTCCCGAACACTGAAGCTTTCTTT
CDR3 protein: CASRIRELPNTEAFF
J gene: TRBJ1-1
D gene: NA
clone size: NA
V gene: TRBV7-8

CDR3 DNA: TGTGCCAGCAGTTCCCGACTAGCGGGGCGTCCAGATACGCAGTATTTT
CDR3 protein: CASSSRLAGRPDTQYF
J gene: TRBJ2-3
D gene: TRBD2
clone size: once
V gene: TRBV27

CDR3 DNA: TGTGCCAGCAGCTTAGAATCAAATGGCAATGAGCAGTTCTTC
CDR3 protein: CASSLESNGNEQFF
J gene: TRBJ2-1
D gene: NA
clone size: NA
V gene: TRBV11-3

CDR3 DNA: TGTGCCAGCAGTTTCGGGCCGCGGGGGACTGAGCAGTTCTTC
CDR3 protein: CASSFGPRGTEQFF
J gene: TRBJ2-1
D gene: TRBD2
clone size: NA
V gene: TRBV28

CDR3 DNA: TGTGCCACCAGCAGAGACGGCTCGAGGCTGGGGTCAGATACGCAGTATTTT
CDR3 protein: CATSRDGSRLGSDTQYF
J gene: TRBJ2-3
D gene: NA
clone size: NA
V gene: TRBV15

CDR3 DNA: TGTGCCAGCAGCTTGGTGGCTAGCGGGAGGGCCTACGAGCAGTACTTC
CDR3 protein: CASSLVASGRAYEQYF
J gene: TRBJ2-7
D gene: TRBD2
clone size: NA
V gene: TRBV5-6

CDR3 DNA: TGCGCCAGCAGCTTGGACGGGAACTTCCAAGAGACCCAGTACTTC
CDR3 protein: CASSLDGNFQETQYF
J gene: TRBJ2-5
D gene: NA
clone size: NA
V gene: TRBV5-1

CDR3 DNA: TGTGCCAGCAGCTTCATGGGAGGTTCAGATACGCAGTATTTT
CDR3 protein: CASSFMGGSDTQYF
J gene: TRBJ2-3
D gene: NA
clone size: NA
V gene: TRBV7-9

CDR3 DNA: TGCGCCAGCAGACCCGACTCGCTGGGGGAGCAGTACTTC
CDR3 protein: CASRPDSLGEQYF
J gene: TRBJ2-7
D gene: NA
clone size: NA
V gene: TRBV5-1

CDR3 DNA: TGTGCCTGGAGTACTTACAGGGTTGATATGGTCTATGGCTACACCTTC
CDR3 protein: CAWSTYRVDMVYGYTF
J gene: TRBJ1-2
D gene: NA
clone size: NA
V gene: TRBV30

CDR3 DNA: TGTGCCAGCAGCCAAAACCCTCGTGGCTACACCTTC
CDR3 protein: CASSQNPRGYTF
J gene: TRBJ1-2
D gene: NA
clone size: NA
V gene: TRBV28

CDR3 DNA: TGCGCCAGCAGCTTGGGGGCAGGGTCTGGGGCCAACGTCCTGACTTTC
CDR3 protein: CASSLGAGSGANVLTF
J gene: TRBJ2-6
D gene: NA
clone size: NA
V gene: TRBV5-1

CDR3 DNA: TGTGCCAGCACAACAGGGGAAGGGGCCAACGTCCTGACTTTC
CDR3 protein: CASTTGEGANVLTF
J gene: TRBJ2-6
D gene: TRBD1
clone size: NA
V gene: TRBV28

CDR3 DNA: TGTGCCAGCAGTTCGGGCAAGAGTAACTATGGCTACACCTTC
CDR3 protein: CASSSGKSNYGYTF
J gene: TRBJ1-2
D gene: NA
clone size: NA
V gene: TRBV6-6

CDR3 DNA: TGCGCCAGCAGTGAATATCTAGAACGAACTGAAGCTTTCTTT
CDR3 protein: CASSEYLERTEAFF
J gene: TRBJ1-1
D gene: NA
clone size: few
V gene: TRBV10-1

CDR3 DNA: TGTGCCAGCAGTGAAGTTGAGGTGGGCACTGAAGCTTTCTTT
CDR3 protein: CASSEVEVGTEAFF
J gene: TRBJ1-1
D gene: NA
clone size: NA
V gene: TRBV2

CDR3 DNA: TGCAGCGTTGGTCAGGGTGCAAATGAGCAGTTCTTC
CDR3 protein: CSVGQGANEQFF
J gene: TRBJ2-1
D gene: NA
clone size: NA
V gene: TRBV29-1

CDR3 DNA: TGTGCCAGCAGCTTAGGACGGACTAGCGGGACCCAAGAGACCCAGTACTTC
CDR3 protein: CASSLGRTSGTQETQYF
J gene: TRBJ2-5
D gene: TRBD2
clone size: NA
V gene: TRBV7-9

CDR3 DNA: TGTGCCAGCAGAAAATTGGGGGTCACTGAAGCTTTCTTT
CDR3 protein: CASRKLGVTEAFF
J gene: TRBJ1-1
D gene: NA
clone size: NA
V gene: TRBV5-6

CDR3 DNA: TGCAGCGTTGAAGGGGGGACTAGCGTTGTCAATGAGCAGTTCTTC
CDR3 protein: CSVEGGTSVVNEQFF
J gene: TRBJ2-1
D gene: TRBD2
clone size: NA
V gene: TRBV29-1

CDR3 DNA: TGTGCCAGCAGCTTAGGAGGAATTCAAGATGGCTACACCTTC
CDR3 protein: CASSLGGIQDGYTF
J gene: TRBJ1-2
D gene: NA
clone size: NA
V gene: TRBV7-2

CDR3 DNA: TGTGCCAGCAGCTTAACGGGAGGCTACGAGCAGTACTTC
CDR3 protein: CASSLTGGYEQYF
J gene: TRBJ2-7
D gene: TRBD2
clone size: NA
V gene: TRBV11-2

CDR3 DNA: TGCAGCGACGCACTGGGACAGTATGGCTACACCTTC
CDR3 protein: CSDALGQYGYTF
J gene: TRBJ1-2
D gene: TRBD1
clone size: NA
V gene: TRBV29-1

CDR3 DNA: TGTGCCTGGAGTGTACATCGGGGATCTTCTGGAAACACCATATATTTT
CDR3 protein: CAWSVHRGSSGNTIYF
J gene: TRBJ1-3
D gene: NA
clone size: NA
V gene: TRBV30

CDR3 DNA: TGTGCCAGCAGCGAGACAGGCACCGGGAACACCATATATTTT
CDR3 protein: CASSETGTGNTIYF
J gene: TRBJ1-3
D gene: NA
clone size: once
V gene: TRBV9

CDR3 DNA: TGTGCCAGCTCACCACTTCCAGGACTAGCGGGACCCGGCCAGGCAGATACGCAGTATTTT
CDR3 protein: CASSPLPGLAGPGQADTQYF
J gene: TRBJ2-3
D gene: TRBD2
clone size: NA
V gene: TRBV18

CDR3 DNA: TGCGCCAGCAGCTTGGCCCGAACCGGACCAGGGAGGGCGTCCTACAATGAGCAGTTCTTC
CDR3 protein: CASSLARTGPGRASYNEQFF
J gene: TRBJ2-1
D gene: TRBD2
clone size: NA
V gene: TRBV5-1

CDR3 DNA: TGCGCCAGCAGTCATCTCGCGGGATCGGGAGACGAGCAGTACTTC
CDR3 protein: CASSHLAGSGDEQYF
J gene: TRBJ2-7
D gene: NA
clone size: NA
V gene: TRBV23-1

CDR3 DNA: TGTGCCAGCAGTCTGACAGCCACTAATGAAAAACTGTTTTTT
CDR3 protein: CASSLTATNEKLFF
J gene: TRBJ1-4
D gene: NA
clone size: NA
V gene: TRBV2

CDR3 DNA: TGTGCCAGCAGCTTGGCCACCGGGACAGGGATTCATCAGCCCCAGCATTTT
CDR3 protein: CASSLATGTGIHQPQHF
J gene: TRBJ1-5
D gene: TRBD1
clone size: few
V gene: TRBV7-9

CDR3 DNA: TGTGCCAGCAGCTTGGACAGGGGGCCATCTCAGCCCCAGCATTTT
CDR3 protein: CASSLDRGPSQPQHF
J gene: TRBJ1-5
D gene: TRBD1
clone size: NA
V gene: TRBV7-3

CDR3 DNA: TGTGCCAGCAGCACAGGGGAGGTAACCGGGGAGCTGTTTTTT
CDR3 protein: CASSTGEVTGELFF
J gene: TRBJ2-2
D gene: NA
clone size: NA
V gene: TRBV27

CDR3 DNA: TGTGCCACCAGCAGAGACAGGGTAGACGAGCAGTACTTC
CDR3 protein: CATSRDRVDEQYF
J gene: TRBJ2-7
D gene: NA
clone size: NA
V gene: TRBV15

CDR3 DNA: TGCGCCAGCCTTCCGGGCCCGGGAGAGACCCAGTACTTC
CDR3 protein: CASLPGPGETQYF
J gene: TRBJ2-5
D gene: NA
clone size: NA
V gene: TRBV5-1

CDR3 DNA: TGCAGCGTCCCAAAAGCGGGAGCTAGTTCCAATGAGCAGTTCTTC
CDR3 protein: CSVPKAGASSNEQFF
J gene: TRBJ2-1
D gene: TRBD2
clone size: NA
V gene: TRBV29-1

CDR3 DNA: TGTGCCAGCAGCTCCGCGGGGGAAGTAGAGAATGGCTACACCTTC
CDR3 protein: CASSSAGEVENGYTF
J gene: TRBJ1-2
D gene: NA
clone size: few
V gene: TRBV12-1

CDR3 DNA: TGTGCCAGCAGTGCCTCCGGGACAGGGTTTAACGAGCAGTACTTC
CDR3 protein: CASSASGTGFNEQYF
J gene: TRBJ2-7
D gene: TRBD1
clone size: NA
V gene: TRBV27

CDR3 DNA: TGTGCCAGCAGCCAAGTTGCAGGTTGGGGGACGGCCTTATACGAGCAGTACTTC
CDR3 protein: CASSQVAGWGTALYEQYF
J gene: TRBJ2-7
D gene: NA
clone size: NA
V gene: TRBV14

CDR3 DNA: TGTGCCAGTAGTATGGAGGGGGGGGCTGAAGCTTTCTTT
CDR3 protein: CASSMEGGAEAFF
J gene: TRBJ1-1
D gene: NA
clone size: NA
V gene: TRBV19

CDR3 DNA: TGTGCCAGCAGCCCAGGGGGAAATGAGCAGTTCTTC
CDR3 protein: CASSPGGNEQFF
J gene: TRBJ2-1
D gene: TRBD1
clone size: NA
V gene: TRBV6-5

CDR3 DNA: TGTGCCAGTAGTAACGGTCCCCGGCAGCCCCAGCATTTT
CDR3 protein: CASSNGPRQPQHF
J gene: TRBJ1-5
D gene: NA
clone size: few
V gene: TRBV19

CDR3 DNA: TGTGCCAGTAGTAGGGGACCGCTCTACAATGAGCAGTTCTTC
CDR3 protein: CASSRGPLYNEQFF
J gene: TRBJ2-1
D gene: NA
clone size: NA
V gene: TRBV19

CDR3 DNA: TGTGCCAGCAGTTACCCGACCAGGGGCTACGAGCAGTACTTC
CDR3 protein: CASSYPTRGYEQYF
J gene: TRBJ2-7
D gene: NA
clone size: few
V gene: TRBV6-5

CDR3 DNA: TGTGCCAGCAGTTTAAGGGAGAACTACGAGCAGTACTTC
CDR3 protein: CASSLRENYEQYF
J gene: TRBJ2-7
D gene: NA
clone size: NA
V gene: TRBV27

CDR3 DNA: TGTGCCAGTAGTAAATCTGGGGGACAGAATAGCAATCAGCCCCAGCATTTT
CDR3 protein: CASSKSGGQNSNQPQHF
J gene: TRBJ1-5
D gene: TRBD1
clone size: NA
V gene: TRBV19